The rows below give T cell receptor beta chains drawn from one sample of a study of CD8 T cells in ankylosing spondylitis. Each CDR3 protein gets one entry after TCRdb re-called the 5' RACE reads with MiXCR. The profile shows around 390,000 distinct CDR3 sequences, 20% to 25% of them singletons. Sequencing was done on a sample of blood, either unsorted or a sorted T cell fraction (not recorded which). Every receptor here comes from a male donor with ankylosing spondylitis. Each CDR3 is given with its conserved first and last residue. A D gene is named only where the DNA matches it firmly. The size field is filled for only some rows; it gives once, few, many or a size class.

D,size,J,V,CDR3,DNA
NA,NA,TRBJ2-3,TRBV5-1,CASSLAVAGTDTQYF,TGCGCCAGCAGCTTGGCCGTTGCGGGCACAGATACGCAGTATTTT
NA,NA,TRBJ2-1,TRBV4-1,CASSLGVPPNEQFF,TGCGCCAGCAGCCTGGGGGTCCCCCCCAATGAGCAGTTCTTC
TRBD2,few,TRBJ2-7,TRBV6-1,CASRPGLAGSYEQYF,TGTGCCAGCAGGCCGGGACTAGCGGGATCGTACGAGCAGTACTTC
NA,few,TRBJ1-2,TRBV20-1,CSASPGYGYTF,TGCAGTGCTAGCCCGGGCTATGGCTACACCTTC
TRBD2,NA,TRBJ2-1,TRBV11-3,CASSFRTSGRGEQFF,TGTGCCAGCAGCTTCCGGACTAGCGGGAGGGGGGAGCAGTTCTTC
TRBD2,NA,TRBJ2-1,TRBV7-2,CASSFGTTNNEQFF,TGTGCCAGCAGCTTTGGGACTACCAACAATGAGCAGTTCTTC
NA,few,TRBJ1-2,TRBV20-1,CSAPISYGYTF,TGCAGTGCTCCTATTTCCTATGGCTACACCTTC
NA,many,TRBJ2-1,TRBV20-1,CSASWVLNEQFF,TGCAGTGCTAGCTGGGTCCTCAATGAGCAGTTCTTC
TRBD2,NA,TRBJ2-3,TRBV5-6,CASSALGRALHTQYF,TGTGCCAGCAGCGCACTGGGGAGGGCCCTTCATACGCAGTATTTT
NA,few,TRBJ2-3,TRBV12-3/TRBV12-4,CASSTTGMGTDTQYF,TGTGCCAGCAGTACTACAGGGATGGGCACAGATACGCAGTATTTT
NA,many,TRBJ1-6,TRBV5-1,CASSLVTANSPLHF,TGCGCCAGCAGCTTGGTGACAGCAAATTCACCCCTCCACTTT
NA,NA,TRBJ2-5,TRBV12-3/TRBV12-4,CASSLLTEQETQYF,TGTGCCAGCAGTTTGTTGACAGAACAAGAGACCCAGTACTTC
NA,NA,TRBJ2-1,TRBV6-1,CASSEVGMSNEQFF,TGTGCCAGCAGTGAAGTAGGGATGTCGAATGAGCAGTTCTTC
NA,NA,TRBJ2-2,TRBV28,CASRWTNTGELFF,TGTGCCAGCAGGTGGACGAACACCGGGGAGCTGTTTTTT
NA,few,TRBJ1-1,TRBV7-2,CASSLAGLGVGTEAFF,TGTGCCAGCAGCTTAGCGGGATTGGGTGTTGGGACTGAAGCTTTCTTT
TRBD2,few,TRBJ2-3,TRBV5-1,CASSLAGGDSGTDTQYF,TGCGCCAGCAGCCTCGCTGGGGGGGACTCCGGCACAGATACGCAGTATTTT
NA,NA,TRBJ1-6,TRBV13,CASSLRDWNSPLHF,TGTGCCAGCAGCTTGCGGGACTGGAATTCACCCCTCCACTTT
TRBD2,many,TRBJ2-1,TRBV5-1,CASSTQLAGVNNEQFF,TGCGCCAGCAGCACCCAACTAGCGGGAGTCAACAATGAGCAGTTCTTC
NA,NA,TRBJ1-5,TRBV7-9,CASSHRASEPQHF,TGTGCCAGCAGCCACAGGGCTTCTGAGCCCCAGCATTTT
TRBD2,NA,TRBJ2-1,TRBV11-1,CASSPRRTSPSGSYNEQFF,TGTGCCAGCAGCCCCCGGAGGACTAGCCCAAGTGGCTCCTACAATGAGCAGTTCTTC
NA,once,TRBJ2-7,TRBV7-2,CASNEGGAASYEQYF,TGTGCCAGCAACGAAGGGGGAGCAGCCTCCTACGAGCAGTACTTC
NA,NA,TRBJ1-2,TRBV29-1,CSAEGGFNYGYTF,TGCAGTGCCGAAGGGGGGTTCAACTATGGCTACACCTTC
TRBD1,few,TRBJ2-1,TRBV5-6,CASSWDRDYNEQFF,TGTGCCAGCAGCTGGGACAGAGACTACAATGAGCAGTTCTTC
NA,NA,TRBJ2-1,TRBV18,CASSPRVTGEQFF,TGTGCCAGCTCACCCCGGGTCACTGGGGAGCAGTTCTTC
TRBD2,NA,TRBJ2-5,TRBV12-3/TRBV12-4,CASSLEGSGSGKTQYF,TGTGCCAGCAGTTTAGAAGGTAGCGGGAGCGGAAAGACCCAGTACTTC
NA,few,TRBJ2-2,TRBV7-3,CASSLGVSGELFF,TGTGCCAGCAGCCTAGGAGTCTCCGGGGAGCTGTTTTTT
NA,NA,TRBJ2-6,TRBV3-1,CASSQMVVGANVLTF,TGTGCCAGCAGCCAAATGGTAGTGGGGGCCAACGTCCTGACTTTC
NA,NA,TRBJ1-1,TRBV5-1,CASSLVDRPNTEAFF,TGCGCCAGCAGCTTGGTCGACAGGCCGAACACTGAAGCTTTCTTT